One and the same sample provided the 18 T cell receptor beta chains below, sequenced in a study of CD8 T cells in Susac syndrome (dated by TCRdb to about 2019). Library generation was performed with the immunoSEQ multiplex PCR assay. RNA was extracted using the RNeasy kit, and about 0.45 to 1 ug of the RNA was reverse transcribed with random hexamers. Using fastp trimming at Q25 and MiXCR clonotype assembly, TCRdb reanalyzed the public sequencing data and kept in-frame beta chains. When rows share a CDR3 protein, they turn into one entry using the most common DNA and genes. The sample table contains about 300,000 distinct CDR3 sequences; only one count was recorded for 80% to 90% of them. The ten largest account for 0.095% to 0.14% of the sample. The material sequenced was CD8+ T cells from PBMCs. Every receptor here comes from a human donor with multiple sclerosis.

This clonotype appeared a single time. The V and J genes are TRBV27 and TRBJ1-5; a possible D gene is TRBD1 (5 bases). Trimming shortened V by 2 bases and J by 4 bases, and 9 bases separated the two germline ends. Germline V gene data show CDR1 as MNHEY and CDR2 as SMNVEV (reference sequence). The CDR3 extends over 14 amino acids. The CDR3 sequence: CASSLRTPNQPQHF. The DNA of the CDR3 is TGTGCCAGCAGTTTACGGACACCAAATCAGCCCCAGCATTTT.

The chain has TRBV9 and TRBJ2-2, with a weak D call TRBD2 (6 bases). The CDR3 is made up of 15 amino acids. The germline V and J ends were trimmed by 2 bases and 5 bases, with 13 bases remaining between them. Germline CDR1 and CDR2: SGDLS and YYNGEE. The CDR3 DNA reads as TGTGCCAGCAGCGTTTTCGGGAGCGGGACCGGGGAGCTGTTTTTT. Translating gives CASSVFGSGTGELFF.

This rearrangement joins TRBV7-2 to TRBJ2-1, with D perhaps TRBD2 (6 bases). The CDR3 is 13 residues long. Looked up from germline, CDR1 is SGHTA and CDR2 is FQGNSA. V was pared by 2 bases and J by 6 bases, with 8 bases between. The CDR3 loop is CASSLISGNEQFF. CDR3 in DNA: TGTGCCAGCAGCTTAATTAGCGGCAATGAGCAGTTCTTC.

The chain combines TRBV11-2 with TRBJ2-7; D is possibly TRBD2 (6 bases). Per the germline V gene, CDR1 is SGHAT and CDR2 is FQNNGV. This CDR3 has 18 amino acids. Trimming took 3 bases from V and 1 from J, leaving 22 bases between them. CDR3 nucleotide sequence: TGTGCCAGCAGCTTGGGGGGTGGACACCTGAAGATGTCCTACGAGCAGTACTTC. This translates into CASSLGGGHLKMSYEQYF.

The chain joins TRBV19 to TRBJ2-3, with D uncertain. This CDR3 is built from 15 residues. CDR1 is LNHDA, CDR2 SQIVND, per germline (reference sequence). Trimming took 5 bases from V and 1 from J, leaving 13 bases between them. The DNA for the CDR3 is TGTGCCAGTAGTTCTTCAGCGAGGCGCACAGATACGCAGTATTTT. It encodes CASSSSARRTDTQYF.

Remarks on this clonotype: The junction departs from the called germline gene at one end, perhaps through a read error. This chain connects TRBV27 to TRBJ1-2; TRBD1 matches at 8 bases. Per the germline V gene, CDR1 is MNHEY and CDR2 is SMNVEV (reference sequence). CDR3 length: 11 residues. The CDR3 region has the DNA TGTGCCAGCAGGTACCGACAGGGGATGCCCTTC. Translating gives CASRYRQGMPF.

V gene TRBV11-2 combines with J gene TRBJ2-1, with 11 bases aligning to TRBD2. V shed 5 bases and J 7 bases; nucleotides not matched to a gene: 4. The length of the CDR3 is 14 residues. CDR1 SGHAT and CDR2 FQNNGV come from the germline V gene. The CDR3: CASSRLAGPNEQFF. In nucleotides, the CDR3 is TGTGCCAGCAGCCGACTAGCGGGGCCAAATGAGCAGTTCTTC.

This clonotype has only one observation. The junction differs from germline at one of its ends, possibly a read error. The V call is TRBV7-8, the J call TRBJ2-7; D not certain. The CDR3 length is 13 residues. CDR1 is SGHVS and CDR2 is FQNEAQ in the germline V gene. The CDR3 DNA follows: TGTACCAGCAGCCCTGAGAATGTCTACGAGCAGTACTTC. The encoded protein is CTSSPENVYEQYF. Combining the CDR3 with reference TRBV7-8 and TRBJ2-7 gives the whole variable domain GAGVSQSPRYKVAKRGQDVALRCDPISGHVSLFWYQQALGQGPEFLTYFQNEAQLDKSGLPSDRFFAERPEGSVSTLKIQRTQQEDSAVYLCTSSPENVYEQYFGPGTRLTVT.

This chain uses TRBV27 with TRBJ1-6; D unclear. Germline V gene sequence: CDR1 MNHEY, CDR2 SMNVEV (reference sequence). The CDR3 has 14 amino acids. Trimming pared 6 bases from V and 7 bases from J, leaving 13 bases between. CDR3 loop: CASSDRQLNSPLHF. The CDR3 bases are TGTGCCAGCAGCGATCGACAACTCAATTCACCCCTCCACTTT.

This sequence joins TRBV4-2 and TRBJ2-3; D is possibly TRBD2 (5 bases). Germline V gene sequence: CDR1 LGHNA, CDR2 YNFKEQ. The CDR3 extends over 15 amino acids. Trimming removed 3 bases from V and 5 bases from J, with 15 bases in between. CDR3 DNA sequence: TGTGCCAGCAGCCAGGACTCCCTTACGTTAGATACGCAGTATTTT. Encoded protein: CASSQDSLTLDTQYF.

J is TRBJ2-7 and V is TRBV5-1; D unclear. Germline loops: CDR1 SGHRS, CDR2 YFSETQ. There are 12 residues in the CDR3. The ends were cut back, 4 bases at V and 6 bases at J, with 11 bases in the middle. CDR3 sequence (DNA): TGCGCCAGCAGCCCAGCAGCCAGCGAGCAGTACTTC. As protein: CASSPAASEQYF. Drawing the rest from reference TRBV5-1 and TRBJ2-7, the complete variable domain is KAGVTQTPRYLIKTRGQQVTLSCSPISGHRSVSWYQQTPGQGLQFLFEYFSETQRNKGNFPGRFSGRQFSNSRSEMNVSTLELGDSALYLCASSPAASEQYFGPGTRLTVT.

This clonotype was observed a few times. The chain has TRBV7-9 and TRBJ2-7; D not resolved. CDR1 is SEHNR and CDR2 is FQNEAQ in the germline V gene (reference sequence). Trimming pared 6 bases from V and 3 bases from J, leaving 6 bases between. This CDR3 contains 11 residues. CDR3 amino acids: CASSPNYEQYF. The CDR3 bases are TGTGCCAGCAGTCCTAACTACGAGCAGTACTTC. Full variable domain (missing parts from reference TRBV7-9 and TRBJ2-7): DTGVSQNPRHKITKRGQNVTFRCDPISEHNRLYWYRQTLGQGPEFLTYFQNEAQLEKSRLLSDRFSAERPKGSFSTLEIQRTEQGDSAMYLCASSPNYEQYFGPGTRLTVT.

The chain employs TRBV9 and TRBJ2-3; 10 bases align to TRBD2. Germline V gene sequence: CDR1 SGDLS, CDR2 YYNGEE. CDR3 size: 16 residues. The J segment lost 2 bases and the V segment lost 4 bases, leaving 7 bases of the junction unmatched. The CDR3 DNA is TGTGCCAGCAGCCTCGGACTAGCGGAGCCCACAGATACGCAGTATTTT. Amino acids: CASSLGLAEPTDTQYF.

The rearrangement uses TRBV5-1 and TRBJ2-3, with 7 bases matching TRBD2. CDR3 length: 18 amino acids. The J segment lost 3 bases and the V segment lost 1 base, leaving 14 bases of the junction unmatched. Germline CDR1 SGHRS, CDR2 YFSETQ. The CDR3 sequence: CASSLFGGGSRRTDTQYF. Here the CDR3 DNA reads TGCGCCAGCAGCTTGTTCGGAGGCGGGAGTAGGAGGACAGATACGCAGTATTTT.

The chain uses TRBV20-1 and TRBJ2-3, with TRBD2 matching 10 bases. With V trimmed by 5 bases and J by 2 bases, 10 bases remained unmatched. The V gene's germline CDR1 is DFQATT and CDR2 SNEGSKA (reference sequence). The CDR3 consists of 16 residues. CDR3 sequence reads: CSAYTGTSDLTDTQYF. CDR3 DNA sequence: TGCAGTGCTTACACCGGGACTAGCGACCTCACAGATACGCAGTATTTT.

The V call is TRBV27, the J call TRBJ2-7; 9 nucleotides align to TRBD2. CDR1 and CDR2 from the germline V gene are MNHEY and SMNVEV (reference sequence). V shed 2 bases and J 3 bases; nucleotides not matched to a gene: 11. CDR3 length: 17 amino acids. This CDR3 reads CASSLAGGQRGYYEQYF. The CDR3 bases are TGTGCCAGCAGTTTAGCGGGAGGGCAGAGGGGGTACTACGAGCAGTACTTC.

This chain connects TRBV7-9 to TRBJ2-3; TRBD2 matches 12 bases. Germline values: CDR1 SEHNR, CDR2 FQNEAQ (reference sequence). Trimming cost V 10 bases and J 0 bases; bases outside gene matches: 14. CDR3 length equals 18 residues. The chain's CDR3 is CAILPSGTSGLSTDTQYF. In DNA, the CDR3 is TGTGCCATTTTACCCTCCGGGACTAGCGGGCTTAGCACAGATACGCAGTATTTT.

The V gene is TRBV29-1, the J gene TRBJ2-1; possibly TRBD2 for D (5 bases). The ends were cut back, 2 bases at V and 8 bases at J, with 16 bases in the middle. Germline CDR1 SQVTM, CDR2 ANQGSEA. The CDR3 runs to 14 residues. The CDR3 DNA is TGCAGCGTTGAACCGGGAACCGCCCGCGATGAGCAGTTCTTC. This codes for CSVEPGTARDEQFF.